Listed below are T cell receptor beta chains from one sample, sequenced in a study of blood T cell repertoires in COVID-19. Generated by immunoSEQ multiplex PCR, the TCRdb table keeps only in-frame clones and is missing some. The sample contains over 70,000 clones, about 88% of which appear only once. Sequenced material: peripheral blood. The receptors originated from a man aged 55 to 70 with COVID-19, enrolled during active disease. Both conserved end residues are part of each CDR3. Fields, in order: V gene, J gene, CDR3 protein.

v_gene: TRBV6-1; j_gene: TRBJ1-5; CDR3aa: CASSDGSGNQPQHF
v_gene: TRBV11-3; j_gene: TRBJ2-7; CDR3aa: CASSLGTGGFNEQYF
v_gene: TRBV12-3/TRBV12-4; j_gene: TRBJ1-1; CDR3aa: CASRRRGDTEAFF
v_gene: TRBV2; j_gene: TRBJ1-5; CDR3aa: CASSEVTVSNQPQHF
v_gene: TRBV30; j_gene: TRBJ1-1; CDR3aa: CAWSVGQGETEAFF
v_gene: TRBV6-1; j_gene: TRBJ2-7; CDR3aa: CASSEMGQGRLVAYEQYF
v_gene: TRBV6-6; j_gene: TRBJ1-6; CDR3aa: CASSQEEGINSPLHF
v_gene: TRBV30; j_gene: TRBJ1-6; CDR3aa: CACHLAGRGLVLHF
v_gene: TRBV5-1; j_gene: TRBJ2-1; CDR3aa: CASSLAVNEQFF
v_gene: TRBV5-5; j_gene: TRBJ2-2; CDR3aa: CASSQGQVYTGELFF
v_gene: TRBV19; j_gene: TRBJ2-3; CDR3aa: CASRTSGSWDTQYF
v_gene: TRBV3-1/TRBV3-2; j_gene: TRBJ2-7; CDR3aa: CASSLPAGDEQYF
v_gene: TRBV7-3; j_gene: TRBJ2-6; CDR3aa: CASSLGASGANVLTF
v_gene: TRBV5-1; j_gene: TRBJ1-2; CDR3aa: CASSTTQGAGGYTF
v_gene: TRBV5-5; j_gene: TRBJ1-5; CDR3aa: CASSWGQIGNQPQHF
v_gene: TRBV3-1/TRBV3-2; j_gene: TRBJ2-7; CDR3aa: CASSQGPTTAYEQYF
v_gene: TRBV5-1; j_gene: TRBJ2-7; CDR3aa: CASSLEQGAYEQYF
v_gene: TRBV27; j_gene: TRBJ1-1; CDR3aa: CASSFRQGNTEAFF
v_gene: TRBV7-6; j_gene: TRBJ2-6; CDR3aa: CASSLEVSGAGANVLTF
v_gene: TRBV3-1/TRBV3-2; j_gene: TRBJ1-6; CDR3aa: CASSQDPGGRNSPLHF
v_gene: TRBV5-1; j_gene: TRBJ1-2; CDR3aa: CASSVSTGTNYGYTF
v_gene: TRBV29-1; j_gene: TRBJ1-2; CDR3aa: CSVELGDEYYGYTF